Each of the 25 T cell receptor beta chains below was sequenced from the same sample in a study of blood T cell repertoires in COVID-19. Clones were sequenced by immunoSEQ multiplex PCR, and TCRdb holds only the in-frame ones, with some missing. The profile shows some 20,000 clones, roughly nine tenths of them singletons. What was sequenced was peripheral blood. The source is a human donor in a cohort sampled during active COVID-19.

The V call is TRBV27, the J call TRBJ2-5, with D possibly matching TRBD1 (6 bases). V was cut by 5 bases and J by 8 bases, with 18 bases left in between. Per the germline V gene, CDR1 is MNHEY and CDR2 is SMNVEV (reference sequence). The CDR3 consists of 14 residues. This CDR3 is CASSPTRGYGTQYF. The CDR3 DNA is TGTGCCAGCAGTCCTACTAGGGGGTATGGTACCCAGTACTTC.

The rearrangement links TRBV11-2 to TRBJ2-1; 7 bases are a match to TRBD1. CDR1 and CDR2 from the germline V gene are SGHAT and FQNNGV. The CDR3 runs to 17 residues. After removal of 4 bases from V and 2 bases from J, the junction contained 11 bases not matched to a gene. The CDR3 DNA sequence: TGTGCCAGCAGCTCGCCTCGGGACAGCGAAACCTACAATGAGCAGTTCTTC. It specifies CASSSPRDSETYNEQFF.

The chain uses TRBV4-1 and TRBJ1-6, with 9 bases that match TRBD1. CDR1 is MGHRA and CDR2 is YSYEKL in the germline V gene. V shed 0 bases and J 8 bases; nucleotides not matched to a gene: 5. The CDR3 runs to 16 residues. CDR3 protein: CASSQDEDRGYSPLHF. The DNA for the CDR3 is TGCGCCAGCAGCCAAGACGAGGACAGGGGTTATTCACCCCTCCACTTT.

The chain has TRBV7-9 and TRBJ1-2; a possible D gene is TRBD1 (5 bases). V shed 5 bases and J shed 5 bases, with 9 bases lying between them. The length of the CDR3 is 12 residues. Germline loops: CDR1 SEHNR, CDR2 FQNEAQ (reference sequence). CDR3 in DNA: TGTGCCAGCAGCCCGGGGGATTATGGCTACACCTTC. It is translated as CASSPGDYGYTF.

J is TRBJ2-2 and V is TRBV4-2, with 9 bases identical to TRBD2. Germline lookup yields CDR1 LGHNA and CDR2 YNFKEQ. The CDR3 totals 15 residues. V lost 3 bases to trimming and J lost 6 bases; unmatched junction nucleotides: 5. In DNA form, the CDR3 reads TGTGCCAGCAGCCAGACTAGCGGACCCCCCGGGGAGCTGTTTTTT. This gives the protein CASSQTSGPPGELFF.

The CDR3 loop is CASRQEQGNSPLHF. The CDR3 nucleotides read TGTGCCAGCAGACAAGAACAGGGAAATTCACCCCTCCACTTT. J is TRBJ1-6 and V is TRBV7-6; possible D gene TRBD1, 6 bases. The CDR3 contains 14 residues. The V gene's germline CDR1 is SGHVS and CDR2 FNYEAQ. V gave up 6 bases and J gave up 7 bases, with 13 bases separating them.

This clone appeared a single time. V and J are TRBV5-1 and TRBJ2-5; 15 bases map to TRBD2. CDR1 is SGHRS and CDR2 is YFSETQ in the germline V gene. CDR3 size: 15 residues. V lost 4 bases to trimming and J lost 5 bases; unmatched junction nucleotides: 3. The chain's CDR3 is CASSQGLAGGETQYF. CDR3 sequence (DNA): TGCGCCAGCAGCCAAGGACTAGCGGGAGGGGAGACCCAGTACTTC.

The chain employs TRBV3-1 (or the pseudogene TRBV3-2) and TRBJ2-5, with D possibly being TRBD2 (5 bases). Germline CDR1 and CDR2: LGHDT and YNNKEL (reference sequence). The CDR3 consists of 15 residues. Between the trimmed V and J ends, which lost 0 bases and 5 bases, there was a span of 13 bases. CDR3 DNA: TGTGCCAGCAGCCAAGATCTCGGGGAGATCGAGACCCAGTACTTC. Protein product: CASSQDLGEIETQYF.

CDR3 coding DNA: TGTGCCAGCAGCTTGCAGGGCTCCTATAATTCACCCCTCCACTTT. Its protein product is CASSLQGSYNSPLHF. This chain joins TRBV5-4 and TRBJ1-6; weak D call: TRBD1 (5 bases). V lost 1 base to trimming and J lost 0 bases, with 5 bases between them. CDR3 length: 15 amino acids. In germline, CDR1 is SGHNT, CDR2 YYREEE (reference sequence).

CDR3 in amino acids: CASSRGGIGNTIYF. The CDR3 DNA reads as TGTGCCAGCAGTAGGGGGGGCATTGGAAACACCATATATTTT. The genes are TRBV28 and TRBJ1-3; possibly TRBD1 for D (6 bases). CDR1 and CDR2 from the germline V gene are MDHEN and SYDVKM. This CDR3 comprises 14 residues. The ends were cut back, 5 bases at V and 3 bases at J, with 11 bases in the middle.

The rearrangement joins TRBV6-2 or TRBV6-3 to TRBJ2-3; TRBD2 might be the D (5 bases). Between the trimmed V and J ends, which lost 3 bases and 3 bases, there was a span of 7 bases. The CDR3 contains 13 residues. Looked up from germline, CDR1 is MNHEY and CDR2 is SVGEGT. CDR3 loop: CASSYGETDTQYF. The CDR3 DNA reads as TGTGCCAGCAGTTATGGGGAGACAGATACGCAGTATTTT.

This sequence joins TRBV28 and TRBJ1-5; D might be TRBD1 (5 bases). The CDR3 contains 14 residues. Trimming stripped 4 bases from V and 9 bases from J, with 16 bases between. CDR1 and CDR2 from the germline V gene are MDHEN and SYDVKM. CDR3 in DNA: TGTGCCAGCAGTTCGGGACTCCGGTCCCGGCCCCAGCATTTT. This translates into CASSSGLRSRPQHF.

This chain joins TRBV20-1 and TRBJ2-5, with D perhaps matching TRBD2 (5 bases). This CDR3 comprises 10 residues. CDR1 and CDR2 (germline): DFQATT, SNEGSKA (reference sequence). V gave up 7 bases and J gave up 4 bases, with 7 bases separating them. The CDR3 sequence is CSGGIETQYF. CDR3 bases: TGCAGTGGAGGGATAGAGACCCAGTACTTC.

This chain uses TRBV28 with TRBJ2-3; D not resolved. CDR1 is MDHEN and CDR2 is SYDVKM in the germline V gene. Trimming shortened V by 3 bases and J by 3 bases, and 19 bases separated the two germline ends. The length of the CDR3 is 17 residues. CDR3 nucleotides: TGTGCCAGCAGTTTGACCCAGGCGTACCCCGGTACAGATACGCAGTATTTT. Amino acid sequence: CASSLTQAYPGTDTQYF.

The chain recombines TRBV18 with TRBJ2-7; 7 bases are shared with TRBD2. Germline CDR1 is KGHSH and CDR2 is LQKENI. This CDR3 comprises 15 residues. V lost 3 bases to trimming and J lost 7 bases; unmatched junction nucleotides: 12. CDR3 sequence (DNA): TGTGCCAGCTCACCTGCGGGGAGGGCCTCCCGAGAGCAGTACTTC. Amino acid sequence: CASSPAGRASREQYF.

The chain links TRBV5-1 to TRBJ1-1, with D uncertain. V gave up 0 bases and J gave up 4 bases, with 7 bases separating them. The germline CDR1 and CDR2 sequences are SGHRS and YFSETQ. The CDR3 runs 13 residues. The CDR3 is CASSLEHGTEAFF. The CDR3 DNA reads as TGCGCCAGCAGCTTGGAGCACGGCACTGAAGCTTTCTTT.

The chain uses TRBV9 and TRBJ2-7, with 7 bases identical to TRBD2. Germline V gene data show CDR1 as SGDLS and CDR2 as YYNGEE. This CDR3 is built from 12 residues. V was clipped by 5 bases and J by 5 bases; unmatched bases: 4. CDR3 bases: TGTGCCAGCAGTCTCACTAGCGACGAGCAGTACTTC. Translation gives CASSLTSDEQYF.

The gene calls are TRBV27 and TRBJ1-1; 7 bases fit TRBD1. CDR1 is MNHEY, CDR2 SMNVEV, per germline (reference sequence). This CDR3 spans 14 amino acids. Trimming at V came to 4 bases and at J to 4 bases, leaving 6 bases not matched to a gene. This CDR3 is CASSWDRGSTEAFF. The CDR3 nucleotides read TGTGCCAGCAGTTGGGACAGAGGGAGCACTGAAGCTTTCTTT.

The chain recombines TRBV30 with TRBJ2-2; 15 bases align to TRBD2. CDR3 size: 20 residues. Germline loops: CDR1 GTSNPN, CDR2 SVGIG (reference sequence). V dropped 1 base and J dropped 2; count of bases not matched to a gene: 11. CDR3 DNA sequence: TGTGCCTGGAGTGCCCGGACTAGCGGGAGGGGGGCCCCTAACACCGGGGAGCTGTTTTTT. Its translation: CAWSARTSGRGAPNTGELFF.

The rearrangement links TRBV28 to TRBJ1-6; 8 positions agree with TRBD1. Losses at the gene ends were 5 bases for V and 7 bases for J; bases not matched to a gene: 10. From germline, CDR1 is MDHEN and CDR2 SYDVKM. This CDR3 contains 16 residues. CDR3 nucleotide sequence: TGTGCCAGCAGTGGCTCTCGGACAGGGAGAAATTCACCCCTCCACTTT. Amino acid sequence: CASSGSRTGRNSPLHF.

This clone has a handful of counts. The chain recombines TRBV3-1 (or the pseudogene TRBV3-2) with TRBJ2-1; D is possibly TRBD2 (6 bases). V was pared by 1 base and J by 3 bases, with 16 bases between. This CDR3 is 17 amino acids long. CDR1 is LGHDT and CDR2 is YNNKEL in the germline V gene (reference sequence). The CDR3 spells CASSQGFGRDLYNEQFF. In nucleotides, the CDR3 is TGTGCCAGCAGCCAAGGCTTTGGGCGGGATCTCTACAATGAGCAGTTCTTC.

Written as DNA, the CDR3 is TGCGCCAGCAGCTTGGCCGGGACAGAGCTGAACACTGAAGCTTTCTTT. This codes for CASSLAGTELNTEAFF. The chain is built from TRBV5-1 and TRBJ1-1, with 7 bases matching TRBD1. The length of the CDR3 is 16 residues. The V gene end was trimmed by 0 bases and the J gene end by 0 bases; junction bases not matched to a gene: 5. Germline CDR1 and CDR2: SGHRS and YFSETQ.

The CDR3 is CASRIGTSGNNEQFF. The DNA for the CDR3 is TGTGCCAGCAGAATCGGGACTAGCGGAAACAATGAGCAGTTCTTC. This sequence joins TRBV27 and TRBJ2-1; 11 nucleotides agree with TRBD2. This CDR3 has 15 residues. Germline V CDR1 and CDR2: MNHEY, SMNVEV (reference sequence). J gave up 5 bases and V 6 bases, and 6 bases lay outside the gene matches.

This sequence joins TRBV27 and TRBJ2-1; perhaps TRBD2 as D (6 bases). V was shortened by 6 bases and J by 8 bases, with 11 bases between the two germline ends. This CDR3 is built from 12 residues. Looked up from germline, CDR1 is MNHEY and CDR2 is SMNVEV (reference sequence). This CDR3 reads CASSLTRHEQFF. The CDR3 DNA sequence: TGTGCCAGCAGCCTGACTAGACATGAGCAGTTCTTC.

CDR3 sequence (DNA): TGTGCCAGCCTTCCTCGGGATAGCGGGGCCACCGGGGAGCTGTTTTTT. Protein sequence: CASLPRDSGATGELFF. The gene calls are TRBV9 and TRBJ2-2; TRBD2 aligns across 8 bases. CDR1 and CDR2 from the germline V gene are SGDLS and YYNGEE. CDR3 size: 16 residues. V was pared by 7 bases and J by 4 bases, with 12 bases of the junction left unmatched.